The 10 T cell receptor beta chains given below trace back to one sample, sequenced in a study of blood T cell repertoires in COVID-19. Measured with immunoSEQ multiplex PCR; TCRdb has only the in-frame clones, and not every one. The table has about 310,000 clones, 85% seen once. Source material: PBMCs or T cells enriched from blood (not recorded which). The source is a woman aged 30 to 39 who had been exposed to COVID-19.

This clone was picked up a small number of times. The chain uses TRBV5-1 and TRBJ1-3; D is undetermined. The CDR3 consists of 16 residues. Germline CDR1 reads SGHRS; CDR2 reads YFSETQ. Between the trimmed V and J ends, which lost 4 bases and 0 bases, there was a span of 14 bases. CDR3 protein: CASSPAGSSSGNTIYF. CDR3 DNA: TGCGCCAGCAGCCCTGCTGGTTCGAGCTCTGGAAACACCATATATTTT.

The CDR3 spells CASSLIGGASNTEAFF. The CDR3 DNA is TGTGCCAGCAGCTTAATAGGGGGCGCGTCCAACACTGAAGCTTTCTTT. The chain is built from TRBV11-2 and TRBJ1-1; the match to TRBD1 covers 7 bases. The CDR3 extends over 16 amino acids. Germline V gives CDR1 SGHAT, CDR2 FQNNGV. Losses at the gene ends were 2 bases for V and 2 bases for J; bases not matched to a gene: 8.

The CDR3 is CASSKGLAAYRSYEQYF. The CDR3 nucleotides read TGTGCCAGCAGCAAGGGACTAGCGGCATACCGCTCCTACGAGCAGTACTTC. The chain is built from TRBV5-4 and TRBJ2-7, with 11 bases aligning to TRBD2. The germline CDR1 and CDR2 sequences are SGHNT and YYREEE (reference sequence). V shed 4 bases and J 0 bases; nucleotides not matched to a gene: 9. This CDR3 region has 17 residues.

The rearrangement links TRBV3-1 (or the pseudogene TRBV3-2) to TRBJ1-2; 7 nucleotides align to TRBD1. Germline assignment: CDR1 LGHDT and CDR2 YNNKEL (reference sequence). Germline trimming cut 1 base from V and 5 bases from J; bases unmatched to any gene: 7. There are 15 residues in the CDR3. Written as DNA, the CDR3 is TGTGCCAGCAGCCAAGGGGCAGGGGGACGTTATGGCTACACCTTC. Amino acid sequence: CASSQGAGGRYGYTF.

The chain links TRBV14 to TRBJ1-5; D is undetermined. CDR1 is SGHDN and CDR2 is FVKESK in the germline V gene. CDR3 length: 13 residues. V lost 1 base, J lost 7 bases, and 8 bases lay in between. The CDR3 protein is CASSQGVRQPQHF. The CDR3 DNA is TGTGCCAGCAGCCAAGGAGTCCGGCAGCCCCAGCATTTT.

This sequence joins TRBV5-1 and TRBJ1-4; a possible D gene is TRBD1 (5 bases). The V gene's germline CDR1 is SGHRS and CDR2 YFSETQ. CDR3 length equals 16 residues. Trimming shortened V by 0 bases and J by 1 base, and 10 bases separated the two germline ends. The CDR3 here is CASSLAVRGTNEKLFF. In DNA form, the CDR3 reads TGCGCCAGCAGCTTGGCTGTTAGGGGAACTAATGAAAAACTGTTTTTT.

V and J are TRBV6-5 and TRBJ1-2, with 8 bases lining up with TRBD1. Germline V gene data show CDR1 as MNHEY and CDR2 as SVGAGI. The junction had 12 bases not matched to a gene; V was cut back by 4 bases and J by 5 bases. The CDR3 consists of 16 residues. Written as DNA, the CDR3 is TGTGCCAGCAGTTTTTTTGGGACAGGTTCCCTATATGGCTACACCTTC. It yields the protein CASSFFGTGSLYGYTF.

The CDR3 sequence: CASSEWAIRGNIQYF. The CDR3, as DNA: TGTGCCAGCAGTGAATGGGCAATTCGGGGAAACATTCAGTACTTC. The chain has TRBV6-1 and TRBJ2-4, with D perhaps TRBD2 (5 bases). The CDR3 totals 15 residues. V lost 2 bases and J lost 6, with 14 bases in between. In germline, CDR1 is MNHNS, CDR2 SASEGT.

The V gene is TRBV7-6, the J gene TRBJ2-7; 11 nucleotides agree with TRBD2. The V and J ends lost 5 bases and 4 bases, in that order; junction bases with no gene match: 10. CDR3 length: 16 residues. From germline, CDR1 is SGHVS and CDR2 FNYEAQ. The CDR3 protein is CASSQSIAGGSYEQYF. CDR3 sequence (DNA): TGTGCCAGCAGCCAATCTATAGCGGGAGGGTCGTACGAGCAGTACTTC.

The CDR3 bases are TGTGCCAGTAGTATATCCCAGGGGAATTCACCCCTCCACTTT. Residues: CASSISQGNSPLHF. V is TRBV19 and J is TRBJ1-6, with D tentatively TRBD1 (6 bases). Trimming pared 2 bases from V and 7 bases from J, leaving 9 bases between. Germline CDR1 reads LNHDA; CDR2 reads SQIVND (reference sequence). The CDR3 length is 14 residues.